The sequence of this T cell receptor (beta chain) was determined in a study of neurological immune-mediated disorders. The cDNA came from 5'RACE with 10-nucleotide random UMIs. TCRdb re-analysed the 5' RACE reads in MiXCR, keeping a single row per CDR3 protein. The sample has 78,000 or so distinct CDR3 sequences, 4.5% to 6.5% seen once. The unsorted libraries originated from 2 million PBMCs that had been stored at -80 C. This clonotype was found many times. This sequence originates from a woman aged 25 to 39 with multiple sclerosis. Source material: PBMCs.

In DNA, the CDR3 is TGTGCCAGCAGCCGTGGTCAGGGGGGCGGAGAAGCTTTCTTT. Translating it yields CASSRGQGGGEAFF. The gene calls are TRBV12-3 or TRBV12-4 and TRBJ1-1, with 7 bases that match TRBD1. V trimming: 6 bases; J trimming: 8 bases; junction bases outside the gene matches: 12. The CDR3 totals 14 residues.